This T cell receptor beta chain was captured by sequencing in a study of regulatory T cells in long-lasting Graves disease. This clonotype was seen many times. Its antigen is currently unknown. The authors built TCR beta libraries using iRepertoire HTBI primers and Arm-PCR of CDR3 regions. Each CDR3 protein is one row after TCRdb ran MiXCR on the multiplex PCR reads. The table includes around 450,000 distinct CDR3 sequences, over 14% detected once. The time point denotes: newly diagnosed GD, antithyroid drugs for less than 3 months. Making the TCR library involved RNA that had been extracted from PBMCs. Study-wide findings and caveats: Newly diagnosed Graves' patients had higher TCR diversity than persistent ones. Among the persistent patients, 2,741 public clonotypes were shared, more than the approximately 970 shared among new patients. Gene preferences differed: TRBV28, TRBJ1-2, TRBJ2-5 in persistent cases.

The germline gives CDR1 DFQATT, CDR2 SNEGSKA (reference sequence). V lost 6 bases to trimming and J lost 2 bases; unmatched junction nucleotides: 7. The length of the CDR3 is 14 residues. Separately, the same data were catalogued under a study of T cells in Graves' hyperthyroidism and ophthalmopathy.

The material was peripheral blood mononuclear cells (PBMCs), obtained at new diagnosis, from a patient treated with antithyroid drugs. This TCR was sampled from a woman aged 40 to 50 with Graves disease. V gene TRBV20-1 combines with J gene TRBJ1-5, with TRBD1 matching over 7 bases. CDR3 in amino acids: CSALPTGGNQPQHF. The CDR3 nucleotides are TGCAGTGCCCTACCCACAGGGGGCAATCAGCCCCAGCATTTT.